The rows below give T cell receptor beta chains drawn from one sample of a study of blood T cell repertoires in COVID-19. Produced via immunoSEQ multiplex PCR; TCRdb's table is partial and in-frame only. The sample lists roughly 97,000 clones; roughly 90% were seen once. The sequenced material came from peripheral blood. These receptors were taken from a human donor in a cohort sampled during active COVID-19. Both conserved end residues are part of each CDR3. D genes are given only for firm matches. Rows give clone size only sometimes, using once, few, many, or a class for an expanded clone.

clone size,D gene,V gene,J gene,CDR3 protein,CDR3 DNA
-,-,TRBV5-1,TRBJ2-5,CASSFVGETQYF,TGCGCCAGCAGCTTTGTCGGGGAGACCCAGTACTTC
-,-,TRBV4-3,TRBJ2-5,CASGRTGGDQETQYF,TGCGCCAGCGGTAGGACTGGCGGGGATCAAGAGACCCAGTACTTC
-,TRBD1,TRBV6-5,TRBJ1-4,CASSYGGQEKLFF,TGTGCCAGCAGTTACGGGGGACAGGAAAAACTGTTTTTT
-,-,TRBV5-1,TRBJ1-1,CASSFTVDTEAFF,TGCGCCAGCAGCTTTACAGTGGACACTGAAGCTTTCTTT
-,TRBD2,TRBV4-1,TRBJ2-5,CASSQGILAGLRETQYF,TGCGCCAGCAGCCAAGGGATCCTAGCGGGGCTGCGGGAGACCCAGTACTTC
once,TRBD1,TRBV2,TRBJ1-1,CASSDYPQGAVTEAFF,TGTGCCAGCAGTGACTATCCCCAGGGGGCAGTCACTGAAGCTTTCTTT
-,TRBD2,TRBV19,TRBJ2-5,CASSIGGAGMKTQYF,TGTGCCAGTAGTATCGGGGGGGCAGGGATGAAGACCCAGTACTTC
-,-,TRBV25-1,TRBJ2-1,CASSEYSSHSYNEQFF,TGTGCCAGCAGTGAATATAGTTCCCACTCCTACAATGAGCAGTTCTTC
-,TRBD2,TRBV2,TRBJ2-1,CASSGKLIAGVGGNEQFF,TGTGCCAGCAGTGGTAAACTAATAGCGGGAGTTGGAGGTAATGAGCAGTTCTTC
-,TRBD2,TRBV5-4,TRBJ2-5,CASSVRTSAGETQYF,TGTGCCAGCAGCGTCCGGACTAGCGCGGGGGAGACCCAGTACTTC
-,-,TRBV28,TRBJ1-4,CASSSPGREREKLFF,TGTGCCAGCAGTTCCCCCGGCAGGGAACGTGAAAAACTGTTTTTT
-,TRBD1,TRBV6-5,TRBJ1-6,CASSSTPGQGNSPLHF,TGTGCCAGCAGTTCCACTCCGGGACAGGGTAATTCACCCCTCCACTTT
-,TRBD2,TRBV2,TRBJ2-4,CASALLAVAKNIQYF,TGTGCCAGCGCCCTTCTAGCGGTAGCCAAAAACATTCAGTACTTC
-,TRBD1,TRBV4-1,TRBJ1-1,CASSGQGHPEAFF,TGCGCCAGCAGCGGACAGGGACACCCTGAAGCTTTCTTT
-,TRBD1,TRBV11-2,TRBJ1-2,CASSLSQGVGYGYTF,TGTGCCAGCAGCTTATCTCAGGGGGTGGGATATGGCTACACCTTC
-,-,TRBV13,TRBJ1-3,CASSLPGNTIYF,TGTGCCAGCAGCTTACCGGGAAACACCATATATTTT
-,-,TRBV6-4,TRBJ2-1,CASRPSHALGVNEQFF,TGTGCCAGCAGGCCCTCCCATGCCCTAGGAGTCAATGAGCAGTTCTTC
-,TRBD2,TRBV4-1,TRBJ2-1,CASSHLTTRGTTYNEQFF,TGCGCCAGCAGCCACTTAACGACGCGGGGGACCACCTACAATGAGCAGTTCTTC
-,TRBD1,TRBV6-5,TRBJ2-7,CASSPPGQGVLEQYF,TGTGCCAGCAGTCCACCGGGACAGGGTGTGCTCGAGCAGTACTTC